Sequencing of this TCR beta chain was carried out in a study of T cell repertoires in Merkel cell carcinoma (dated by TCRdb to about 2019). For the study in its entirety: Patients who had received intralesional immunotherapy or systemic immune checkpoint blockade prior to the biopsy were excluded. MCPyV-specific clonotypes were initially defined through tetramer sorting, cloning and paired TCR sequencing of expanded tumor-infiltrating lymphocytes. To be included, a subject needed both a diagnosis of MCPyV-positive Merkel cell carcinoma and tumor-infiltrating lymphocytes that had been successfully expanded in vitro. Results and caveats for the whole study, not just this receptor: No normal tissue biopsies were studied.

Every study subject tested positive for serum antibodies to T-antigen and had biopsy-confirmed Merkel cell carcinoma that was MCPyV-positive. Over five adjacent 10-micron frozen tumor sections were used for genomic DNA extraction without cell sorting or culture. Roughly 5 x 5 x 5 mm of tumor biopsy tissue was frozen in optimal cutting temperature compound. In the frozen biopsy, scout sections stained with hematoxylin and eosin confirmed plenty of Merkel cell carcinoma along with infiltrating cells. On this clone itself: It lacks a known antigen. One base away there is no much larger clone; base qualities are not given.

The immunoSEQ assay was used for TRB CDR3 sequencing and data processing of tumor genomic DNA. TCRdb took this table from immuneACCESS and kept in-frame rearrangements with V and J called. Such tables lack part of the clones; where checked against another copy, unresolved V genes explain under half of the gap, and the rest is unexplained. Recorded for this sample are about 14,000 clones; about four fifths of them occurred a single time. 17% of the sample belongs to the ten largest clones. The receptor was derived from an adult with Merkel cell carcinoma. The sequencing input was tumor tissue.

The nucleotides are TGCGCCAGCAGCTTGGAAGGGGGGGCAAGGTCTGAAGCTTTCTTT. Its protein reads: CASSLEGGARSEAFF. The chain couples TRBV5-1 to TRBJ1-1, and the D gene may be TRBD1, 6 bases matching. CDR1 SGHRS and CDR2 YFSETQ were looked up in the germline V gene. The CDR3, from cysteine to phenylalanine, totals 15 residues. Only CDR3 DNA remains: 45 bases, in frame from the first base. V lost 0 bases and J lost 6 bases; the stretch between them is 15 bases long.